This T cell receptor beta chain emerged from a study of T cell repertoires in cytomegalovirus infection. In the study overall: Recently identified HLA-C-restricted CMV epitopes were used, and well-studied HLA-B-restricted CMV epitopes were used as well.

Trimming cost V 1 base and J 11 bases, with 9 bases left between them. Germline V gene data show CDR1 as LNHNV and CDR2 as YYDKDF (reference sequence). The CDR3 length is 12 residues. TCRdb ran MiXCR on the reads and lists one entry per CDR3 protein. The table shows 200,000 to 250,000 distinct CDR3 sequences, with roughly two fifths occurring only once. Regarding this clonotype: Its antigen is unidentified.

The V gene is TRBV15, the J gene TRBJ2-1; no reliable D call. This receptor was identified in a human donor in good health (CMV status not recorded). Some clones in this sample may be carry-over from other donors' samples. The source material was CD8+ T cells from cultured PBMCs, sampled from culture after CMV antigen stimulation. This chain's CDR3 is CATSRVGDQQFF. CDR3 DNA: TGTGCCACCAGCAGAGTTGGCGACCAGCAGTTCTTC.